This TCR beta chain was found in a study of CD8 T cells in ankylosing spondylitis (dated by TCRdb to the late 2010s). As for the study more broadly: T cell receptor beta repertoires were profiled in healthy donors and ankylosing spondylitis patients so that disease-linked TCR variants could be found. In total, the full study cohort was made up of roughly 110 healthy donors and 25 to 30 ankylosing spondylitis patients. Samples of peripheral blood were taken, and for ankylosing spondylitis patients, synovial fluid was collected as well.

This clonotype showed up many times. Its binding antigen is unknown. No clone much larger than this one lies a single base away; base qualities are absent. Reading the germline V gene gives CDR1 SNHLY and CDR2 FYNNEI. The CDR3, from cysteine to phenylalanine, totals 15 residues. Just the 45-base CDR3 DNA is kept, in frame starting at base 1. V drops 10 bases and J drops 3 bases, leaving 22 bases in between. This sample was sequenced with an Illumina HiSeq 2500. TCR beta libraries were prepared by quantitative 5'-RACE with molecular barcodes. As for the authors' bioinformatics: Disease-linked TCR variants were identified with a new computational method built on a probabilistic model of VDJ rearrangement. The public reads were quality trimmed at Q25 with fastp and then assembled into clones with MiXCR by TCRdb, keeping productive beta chains. Entries are consolidated by CDR3 protein sequence, retaining the most common genes and DNA. The V and J calls and clone size come from TCRdb's table, not from the authors' own analysis. Counted in this sample were fewer than 150,000 distinct CDR3 sequences; roughly 6.6% of them appeared once. The ten largest clonotypes hold roughly 12% of the sample.

Overall results and qualifications from the work: Some TCR beta motif variants had previously been reported in synovial fluid and blood of reactive arthritis patients, which suggested common disease-initiation mechanisms. Significant enrichment of the disease-linked clones was reported in matched synovial fluid samples from ankylosing spondylitis patients. Blood from ankylosing spondylitis patients appeared to be characterized by a TCR beta motif made up of under 10 highly homologous amino acid variants. The disease-linked clones showed a CD8+ phenotype and occurred at relatively low frequencies in peripheral blood.

Rearrangement joined TRBV2 to TRBJ2-7, and the D gene may be TRBD2, 6 bases matching. The sample comprised blood, either unsorted or a sorted T cell fraction (not recorded which). The clonotype comes from a female donor with ankylosing spondylitis or in good health (not recorded which). The CDR3: CATSGGIGAGYEQYF. Here is the DNA: TGTGCCACCTCCGGAGGGATCGGAGCTGGCTACGAGCAGTACTTC.